This T cell receptor (beta chain) derives from a study of OX40 agonist ivuxolimab in advanced cancers. At the level of the whole study: Ivuxolimab was a fully human IgG2 agonistic monoclonal antibody targeting the costimulatory receptor OX40 (CD134). Intravenous ivuxolimab was administered to patients every 2 weeks at six dose levels: 0.01, 0.1, 0.3, 1.5, 3 and 10 mg/kg. Among the roughly 50 dose-escalation patients, around 20 had hepatocellular carcinoma, approximately 15 melanoma, 9 renal cell carcinoma and 9 head and neck cancer. In the dose-escalation cohort, approximately 80% of patients were male, and the mean age was around 65 years with a range of 23 to 79. Prior anti-PD-1, anti-PD-L1 or anti-CTLA-4 therapy was permitted, and about two fifths of dose-escalation patients had received checkpoint inhibitors. Partial responses were achieved by three dose-escalation patients, of whom one had hepatocellular carcinoma and two had cutaneous melanoma. Peripheral TCRbeta sequencing aimed to test whether ivuxolimab altered TCR sequence diversity and caused clonal T-cell expansion. The paper covers the monotherapy dose-escalation part of the phase I ivuxolimab trial, which included N of about 50 patients.

CDR1 SEHNR and CDR2 FQNEAQ were looked up in the germline V gene (reference sequence). Spanning cysteine to phenylalanine, the CDR3 consists of 13 amino acids. The read is trimmed to its CDR3 DNA, 39 bases read in frame from base 1. The trim is 5 bases for V and 6 bases for J, with a gap of 11 bases between the germline ends. To sequence the TCRbeta CDR3 region, genomic DNA was isolated from the sorted cells. TCRbeta CDR3 regions were sequenced using the immunoSEQ Assay. The immuneACCESS repertoire file appears here via TCRdb, limited to in-frame rearrangements. These files lack a portion of the clones; in checked studies, under half of the deficit traces to unresolved V genes, and the cause of the others is not known. This sample comprises about 40,000 clones, about 87% of them detected only once. Of the sample, around 23% falls within the top ten clones. Patients with autoimmune disease history or receiving systemic immunosuppression were excluded from the trial. Peripheral blood for TCR sequencing was collected from all dose cohorts at baseline, on cycle 4 day 1, and on cycle 7 day 1. Samples were obtained from an open-label, multicenter, first-in-human phase I dose-escalation trial of ivuxolimab. Adults with locally advanced or metastatic melanoma, renal cell, hepatocellular, or head and neck squamous cell carcinoma were enrolled in the trial. Before TCR sequencing, CD4+ T cells and CD8+ T cells from peripheral blood were sorted into separate populations.

Details on this clone: The antigen it binds to is not known. No base qualities exist here, and no much larger clone lies one base off it.

What the study reported, not specific to this receptor: After ivuxolimab, expanded clones were on average more numerous among CD8+ T cells than among CD4+ T cells. In the 0.1-3.0 mg/kg groups, partial responders were among the patients with the lowest normalized peripheral clonal expansion, particularly in CD8+ T cells. Low levels of normalized T-cell clonal expansion were also seen in some patients who did not respond. The antigen specificity of the clonally expanded peripheral T cells was not determined. At doses from 0.1 to 3.0 mg/kg, clonal expansion was seen in both CD4+ and CD8+ blood T cells between baseline and week 6.

The input for sequencing was CD4+ or CD8+ T cells sorted from blood, taken in a trial of the OX40 agonist ivuxolimab. This clonotype was obtained from an adult with an advanced solid tumor such as melanoma, head and neck, liver or kidney cancer. The chain uses TRBV7-9 and TRBJ2-1; TRBD2 could be the D gene, as 6 bases match. The CDR3 region has the sequence CASSPGTGNEQFF. In nucleotides, the sequence is TGTGCCAGCAGCCCCGGGACTGGCAATGAGCAGTTCTTC.